This T cell receptor beta chain was found in a study of human T cells and chemical hapten exposure (dated by TCRdb to the early 2020s). Regarding the complete study: For sensitization, 2% DPC in acetone was applied to a 2 cm by 2 cm area of upper inner arm skin. Throughout the study period of roughly 24 weeks, patients also received therapeutic DPC doses to the scalp every week. Patch testing was performed on the upper back with Finn chambers containing 0.01% DPC, and the patch tests were scored after 6 days according to International Contact Dermatitis Research Group standards. Blood for TCR sequencing was provided by twenty-nine alopecia patients at one to four time points (pre-sensitization, 2, 6 and 24 weeks). Libraries were combined into a pool for sequencing, and differences in TCR yield between samples came mainly from small differences in library volumes within the pool. In alopecia patients, the study followed how the peripheral blood TCR repertoire changed in vivo over primary and secondary sensitization to diphenylcyclopropenone (DPC), a hapten. Alopecia areata with under or over 50% scalp involvement, alopecia totalis and alopecia universalis were represented in the patient cohort, which was mostly female. Blood was sampled from patients pre-sensitization (week 0) and at 2, 6 and about 24 weeks after DPC sensitization. Here is what the overall study found, with its caveats: Compared with pre-sensitization or healthy control sets, expanded TCRs formed significantly more large CDR3 similarity clusters, which is consistent with antigen-driven responses. All patients had alopecia, a presumed autoimmune disease, so their immune response might differ from that of healthy individuals. The number of PT1 expanded TCRs positively correlated with patch test score, significant at thresholds 8, 16 and 32 but not 4. Repeated subsampling changed both the strength of the expansion versus patch-test correlation and the threshold at which that correlation became significant. DPC sensitization did not change how many TCRs were above 1 in 1000 frequency, and no evidence was found of alterations in global repertoire structure.

The junction carries 8 bases between V and J, which are trimmed by 3 bases and 0 bases respectively. The germline V gene sets CDR1 to KGHDR and CDR2 to SFDVKD. Spanning cysteine to phenylalanine, the CDR3 consists of 15 amino acids. Here the CDR3 DNA is all that survives: 45 bases in frame from base 1. The time point label of this sample denotes: patch test 3, about 24 weeks after DPC sensitization. The meaning of the sample's treatment or condition label: therapeutic diphenylcyclopropenone sensitization with weekly scalp DPC. At each patch-test visit, blood was drawn before the patch test was applied. Patients were considered eligible if aged 18 to 70, diagnosed with alopecia and deemed suitable for DPC therapy, and patients were excluded if pregnant. Total RNA was extracted from unfractionated whole blood that had been collected in Tempus Blood RNA tubes. The library was obtained by RACE. Sequenced using a NextSeq 500. During library preparation, unique molecular identifiers were attached to individual cDNA molecules so that TCRs could be counted in a quantitative, reproducible way. For every blood RNA sample, sequencing covered both the TCR alpha and TCR beta chains. In the authors' own workflow: Samples had a median of around 92,000 TCRs, with a range from about 23,224 to 690,600. V, J and CDR3 annotation of the TCR reads was carried out using the Decombinator software suite. For the PS versus PT1 abundance plots, all samples were subsampled to the same number of TCRs (28,000). TCRs were defined as expanded if absent before sensitization and observed at least eight times at the 2-week time point. In-frame beta chains were kept once TCRdb had trimmed the public reads at Q25 with fastp and called clones with MiXCR. Rows with a matching CDR3 protein are joined into one entry that keeps the most common DNA and genes. TCRdb's processing, not the authors' own work, is the source of the V and J calls. This sample lists about 190,000 distinct CDR3 sequences; around 25% were detected once. In total, the top ten clones hold 2% to 3% of the sample.

This clonotype was seen more than once but under ten times. The antigen it binds to is not known. No qualities accompany the bases; no much larger clone lies one base away. This TCR was recovered from a woman in her forties with alopecia areata. Some clones in this sample may be carry-over from other donors' samples. The material sequenced was whole blood, taken in connection with sensitization to the hapten diphenylcyclopropenone (DPC). The sequence links TRBV24-1 to TRBJ1-3, with the D segment identity uncertain. CDR3 protein: CATSDGSHSGNTIYF. The sequence in DNA is TGTGCCACCAGTGATGGGAGCCACTCTGGAAACACCATATATTTT.